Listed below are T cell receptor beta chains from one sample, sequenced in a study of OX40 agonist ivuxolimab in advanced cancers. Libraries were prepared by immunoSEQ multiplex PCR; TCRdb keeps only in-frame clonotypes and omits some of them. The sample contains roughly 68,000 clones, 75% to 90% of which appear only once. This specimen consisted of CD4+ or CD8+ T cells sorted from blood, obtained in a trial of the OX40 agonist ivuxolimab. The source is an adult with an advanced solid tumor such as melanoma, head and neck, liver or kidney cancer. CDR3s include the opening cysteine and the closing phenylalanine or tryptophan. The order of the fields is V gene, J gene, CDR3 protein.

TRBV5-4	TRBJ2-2	CASSLLPQDTGELFF
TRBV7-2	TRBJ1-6	CASSLDRPLIDSPLHF
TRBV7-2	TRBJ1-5	CASSVQEGQPQHF
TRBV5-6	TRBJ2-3	CASSGRRNTQYF
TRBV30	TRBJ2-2	CAWKAEARNTGELFF
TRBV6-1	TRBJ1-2	CASSEARGAQNYGYTF
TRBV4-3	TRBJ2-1	CASSQEGSTYNEQFF
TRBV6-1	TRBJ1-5	CASSTLGNQPQHF
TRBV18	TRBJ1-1	CASSPPGNTEAFF
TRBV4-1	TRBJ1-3	CASSQALLTGGYGNTIYF
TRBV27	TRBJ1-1	CASSFQRVMNTEAFF
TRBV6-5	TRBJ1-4	CASSSPGLWNEKLFF
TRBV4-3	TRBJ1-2	CASSQGGTVLNYGYTF
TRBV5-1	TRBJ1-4	CASSLGLGTETNEKLFF
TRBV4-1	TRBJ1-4	CASSQESGGQGNEKLFF
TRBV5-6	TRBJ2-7	CASSFQGGIYEQYF
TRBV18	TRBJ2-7	CASSPTQESSYEQYF
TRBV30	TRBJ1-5	CAWSDRPDQPQHF
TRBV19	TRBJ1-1	CASSIPKGDTEAFF
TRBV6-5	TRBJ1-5	CASSAEFRSNQPQHF
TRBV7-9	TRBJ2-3	CASTLRRGGTDTQYF
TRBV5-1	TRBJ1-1	CASSSPGQGAEAFF
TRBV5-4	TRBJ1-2	CATYIIDRDGYTF
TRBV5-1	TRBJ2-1	CASSLAPGTSGNEQFF
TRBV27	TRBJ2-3	CASSLAEPSTDTQYF
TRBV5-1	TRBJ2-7	CASSSGTGSYEQYF
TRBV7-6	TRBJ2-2	CASTPGQRNTGELFF
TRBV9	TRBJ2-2	CASSEIQGTGELFF
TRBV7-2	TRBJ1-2	CASGGSGYTF
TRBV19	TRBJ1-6	CASSAVTGFGNSPLHF
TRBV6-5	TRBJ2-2	CASGGDSDPGELFF
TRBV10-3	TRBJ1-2	CAISVGTGDGYTF
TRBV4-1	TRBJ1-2	CASSQTGNYGYTF
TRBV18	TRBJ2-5	CASSLRGGQETQYF
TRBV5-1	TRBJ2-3	CASSLSLVGATDTQYF
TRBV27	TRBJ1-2	CASSFRGFEGGYTF
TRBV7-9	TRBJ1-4	CASSPRGGREKLFF
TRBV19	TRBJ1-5	CASSIVGRTRNQPQHF
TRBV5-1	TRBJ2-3	CASSFGTDTQYF
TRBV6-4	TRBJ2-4	CASSSHPGNIQYF
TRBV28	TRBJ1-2	CASLGGTENYGYTF
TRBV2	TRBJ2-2	CASRWTDPGELFF
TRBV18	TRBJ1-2	CASSPEGFNYGYTF
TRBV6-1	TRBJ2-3	CASSEWGASTDTQYF
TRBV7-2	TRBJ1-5	CASSQSLGAGQPQHF